This TCR beta chain was captured in a study of human T cells and chemical hapten exposure. At the level of the study: Per-sample TCR yield variability stemmed mainly from small pooled library volume differences. Study observations and caveats: TCRs at a frequency above 1 in 1000 stayed unchanged with DPC sensitization.

This clonotype was observed at least ten times. Its antigen is currently unknown. Time point of the sample: healthy volunteer bleed at 6 weeks. From whole blood left unfractionated, total RNA was extracted. Per the original data handling: Samples contained a median of 95,638 TCRs, with a range of about 23,224 to 700,000. TCRdb used MiXCR to reprocess the RACE reads, holding one entry per CDR3 protein. TCRdb's processing, not the authors', yielded these V and J calls. The sample records tens of thousands of distinct CDR3 sequences, 3% to 4% being singletons. Germline V gene lookup returns CDR1 MNHEY and CDR2 SVGAGI. Unmatched junction bases numbered 11, after V lost 1 base and J lost 3 bases. The CDR3 contains 17 residues.

Sequences were obtained from whole blood. The source of this sequence is a human donor in good health. Some clones in this sample may be carry-over from other donors' samples. The chain recombines TRBV6-5 with TRBJ1-2; TRBD1 agrees at 7 bases. Here the CDR3 reads CASSYFIRGRGDYGYTF. The DNA of the CDR3 is TGTGCCAGCAGTTACTTCATAAGGGGGCGAGGTGACTATGGCTACACCTTC.